This T cell receptor (beta chain) was retrieved from a study of OX40 agonist ivuxolimab in advanced cancers. Overall study context: Patients were dosed intravenously with ivuxolimab at 0.01 to 10 mg/kg every 2 weeks. The study reported partial responses in three patients: one hepatocellular carcinoma, two cutaneous melanoma. Study-wide results and caveats: Both blood CD4+ and CD8+ T cells showed clonal growth by week 6 at 0.1 to 3.0 mg/kg.

CDR3 length: 14 amino acids. Germline V CDR1 and CDR2: MGHRA, YSYEKL. The V gene lost 2 bases and the J gene lost 10 bases, with 15 bases spanning the gap. Sequencing used immunoSEQ multiplex PCR; TCRdb keeps in-frame clones, though not all of them. The data contain about 13,000 clones, about 68% of them singletons. As to this clone: Its antigen is not known.

The sequence was collected from an adult with an advanced solid tumor such as melanoma, head and neck, liver or kidney cancer. J is TRBJ2-1 and V is TRBV4-1; D is possibly TRBD1 (5 bases). Sequencing was performed on CD4+ or CD8+ T cells sorted from blood, taken in a trial of the OX40 agonist ivuxolimab. The CDR3 sequence is CASSQTGTGDEQFF. The CDR3 nucleotides read TGCGCCAGCAGCCAAACCGGCACAGGTGACGAGCAGTTCTTC.